Sequencing of this T cell receptor beta chain was carried out in a study of blood T cell repertoires in COVID-19 (dated by TCRdb to the early 2020s). In terms of the full investigation: Samples from collaborators originated in the United States, Italy and Spain and spanned both the acute and convalescent phases of COVID-19. The prospective study material was composed of cDNA or gDNA derived from T cells, B-cell-depleted T cells, or PBMCs. Subjects who had been exposed to COVID-19, were actively infected with it, or had recovered from it provided the deeply sampled blood TCRbeta repertoires that made up the dataset. The repertoires were made available in a free public database intended to serve as a resource for research on the immune response to SARS-CoV-2. The samples were drawn from two sources: the first 160 participants of the ongoing ImmuneRACE study, and 1,200 or so subjects contributed by 6 global collaborators. The sample metadata nearly always contained a de-identified subject ID, COVID-19 status, age in years and sex. Where available, HLA class I and class II types were taken from metadata supplied by the sample provider and were not determined by assay-based typing. The paper's findings and limits, for the study overall: How much clinical and demographic metadata was included differed by source and by participant, and the metadata was provided uncurated.

Collaborating institutions collected whole blood in K2EDTA tubes following their own protocols. Collaborator samples were shipped for TCRbeta analysis as frozen whole blood, isolated PBMCs, or DNA extracted from either sample type. On this clone itself: It has no known antigen specificity. No base-level quality is on record; no much larger clone is a single base apart.

TCRbeta CDR3 regions were amplified from genomic DNA by means of the immunoSEQ Assay, a bias-controlled multiplex PCR. The authors processed their data as follows. The number of nucleated cells in each sample was estimated from the amplification of reference gene primers within the assay. To quantify the absolute abundance of each unique TCRbeta CDR3 rearrangement, sequence reads were collapsed and filtered. For each sample, productive Simpson clonality was calculated as the square root of Simpson's diversity index across productive rearrangements. In TCRdb, the immuneACCESS table is reduced to in-frame sequences with V and J assigned. These tables do not hold every clone; where another copy was compared, an unresolved V gene accounts for under half, and the others remain unexplained. The V and J calls and clone size are taken from that table; D and trimming were inferred from the DNA. This sample comprises over 350,000 clones, approximately 90% of them detected only once. The ten top clones hold 4% to 5.5% of the sample.

What was sequenced was peripheral blood. The sequence was obtained from a woman between 25 and 40 years old with acute or convalescent COVID-19.

The nucleotide sequence reads TGTGCCAGCAGTCTGCTCTTTCCCGGGAGAACCGGGGAGCTGTTTTTT. Translated, it reads CASSLLFPGRTGELFF. The V and J segments used are TRBV27 and TRBJ2-2; the D gene is perhaps TRBD2, from 6 matching bases. From the cysteine up to the phenylalanine, the CDR3 has a length of 16 residues. The only DNA kept is the CDR3, 48 bases in frame from the first base. Trimming at the junction amounts to 5 bases on V and 5 bases on J, and the germline ends lie 18 bases apart. As encoded in the germline V gene (reference sequence), CDR1 is MNHEY while CDR2 is SMNVEV.